This TCR beta chain originates from a study of shared clonotypes between healthy human individuals. Study background: The donors, two women and three men, were aged 18 to 49.

Produced via immunoSEQ multiplex PCR; TCRdb's table is partial and in-frame only. The sample contains about 1.1 million clones, roughly 74% of which appear only once. This clone was seen only once. Its cognate antigen is unknown. CDR1 is SNHLY and CDR2 is FYNNEI in the germline V gene. Trimming shortened V by 6 bases and J by 9 bases, and 12 bases separated the two germline ends. The CDR3 loop spans 12 amino acids. Whole-study findings and limits: The naive CD4 repertoires of several donors were compared, and around 5.1% of clonotypes were shared.

The origin of this receptor is a young man in good health. Some clones in this sample may be carry-over from other donors' samples. V gene TRBV2 combines with J gene TRBJ2-1; D not resolved. The sequencing input was memory CD4+ T cells from PBMCs. The subset denotes: CD45RA-negative fraction. CDR3 in DNA: TGTGCCAGCAGCGCGACCAAGATTGAGCAGTTCTTC. This codes for CASSATKIEQFF. Based on the CDR3 plus reference TRBV2 and TRBJ2-1, the full variable domain is EPEVTQTPSHQVTQMGQEVILRCVPISNHLYFYWYRQILGQKVEFLVSFYNNEISEKSEIFDDQFSVERPDGSNFTLKIRSTKLEDSAMYFCASSATKIEQFFGPGTRLTVL.